The 20 T cell receptor beta chains below all came from one sample that was sequenced in a study of blood T cells in healthy people across ages. A second roughly 6 to 12 cycle PCR used barcoded and J-beta primers. TCRdb reanalysed the 5' RACE reads using MiXCR and keeps one entry per CDR3 protein. The sample carries some 1.5 million distinct CDR3 sequences, approximately 28% recorded once. Sequenced input: blood. These receptor sequences come from a woman in her twenties or thirties in good health.

The chain has TRBV11-2 and TRBJ1-1, with 8 bases lining up with TRBD1. Germline lookup yields CDR1 SGHAT and CDR2 FQNNGV. The CDR3 loop spans 15 amino acids. J was trimmed by 4 bases and V by 4 bases; bases with no gene match: 8. CDR3 residues: CASSSSTGASTEAFF. CDR3 coding DNA: TGTGCCAGCAGCTCTTCGACAGGGGCGAGCACTGAAGCTTTCTTT.

This clonotype was observed a handful of times. The V gene is TRBV20-1, the J gene TRBJ2-3; D is unresolved. Trimming removed 3 bases at V and 0 bases at J, with 10 bases between. Per germline, CDR1 DFQATT and CDR2 SNEGSKA (reference sequence). This CDR3 spans 14 amino acids. The CDR3 DNA reads TGCAGTGCTAGTCGCTCAGCTAGCACAGATACGCAGTATTTT. Amino acids: CSASRSASTDTQYF.

This clonotype was found many times. This sequence joins TRBV19 and TRBJ2-4; D possibly uses TRBD1 or TRBD2 (5 bases each). The CDR3 has 16 residues. Trimming cost V 5 bases and J 3 bases, with 17 bases left between them. Germline V gives CDR1 LNHDA, CDR2 SQIVND (reference sequence). The CDR3 protein is CASSPRGVLGKNIQYF. The CDR3 coding sequence is TGTGCCAGTAGTCCCCGGGGCGTCCTAGGCAAAAACATTCAGTACTTC.

The rearrangement uses TRBV20-1 and TRBJ2-7, with D unresolved. The V gene's germline CDR1 is DFQATT and CDR2 SNEGSKA (reference sequence). This CDR3 has 12 amino acids. Trimming removed 8 bases from V and 2 bases from J, with 13 bases in between. This CDR3 reads CSIQPRPYEQYF. CDR3 nucleotide sequence: TGCAGTATCCAGCCCAGACCCTACGAGCAGTACTTC.

This clonotype was seen many times. The V gene is TRBV20-1, the J gene TRBJ2-5; 9 nucleotides line up with TRBD2. J lost 5 bases, V lost 1 base, and 8 bases had no gene match. This CDR3 spans 15 amino acids. Germline V CDR1 and CDR2: DFQATT, SNEGSKA (reference sequence). CDR3 sequence (DNA): TGCAGTGCTAGAGTGGGTAGCGGGGGAGTGGAGACCCAGTACTTC. It translates to CSARVGSGGVETQYF.

The CDR3 loop is CSVYRGGEQFF. CDR3 coding DNA: TGCAGCGTTTATAGGGGCGGTGAGCAGTTCTTC. This chain joins TRBV29-1 and TRBJ2-1, with D tentatively TRBD1 (5 bases). This CDR3 spans 11 amino acids. CDR1 SQVTM and CDR2 ANQGSEA come from the germline V gene. Trimming pared 5 bases from V and 9 bases from J, leaving 11 bases between.

The chain couples TRBV15 to TRBJ1-4; no firm D call. The CDR3 totals 16 residues. Trimming took off 0 bases at V and 10 bases at J, with 18 bases between the two ends. Germline values: CDR1 LNHNV, CDR2 YYDKDF (reference sequence). The CDR3 sequence is CATSRDRQNEGGKLFF. The DNA for the CDR3 is TGTGCCACCAGCAGAGATCGGCAAAACGAGGGAGGAAAACTGTTTTTT.

In its sample, this clonotype was seen a few times. CDR3 region: CASSPQTSVGPYPYF. The CDR3 DNA reads as TGTGCCAGCAGTCCCCAGACTAGCGTGGGACCTTACCCGTACTTC. This rearrangement joins TRBV12-3 or TRBV12-4 to TRBJ2-5, with 8 bases aligning to TRBD2. J lost 13 bases, V lost 5 bases, and 18 bases had no gene match. The CDR3 loop spans 15 amino acids.

This chain uses TRBV3-1 with TRBJ2-1; 11 bases match TRBD2. This CDR3 comprises 16 residues. Germline V gene data show CDR1 as LGHDT and CDR2 as YNNKEL (reference sequence). V trimming: 4 bases; J trimming: 8 bases; junction bases outside the gene matches: 10. DNA of the CDR3: TGTGCCAGCAGCCTTATAGCGGGAGGGCCTGGAGATGAGCAGTTCTTC. Encoded protein: CASSLIAGGPGDEQFF.

The chain employs TRBV30 and TRBJ2-1; the D gene is possibly TRBD1 (6 bases). The CDR3 has 15 residues. Germline loops: CDR1 GTSNPN, CDR2 SVGIG (reference sequence). The V end lost 2 bases, the J end lost 3 bases, and 14 bases lay between the germline ends. CDR3 loop: CAWSQGGRDYNEQFF. The CDR3 DNA is TGTGCCTGGAGTCAAGGGGGACGGGACTACAATGAGCAGTTCTTC.

This rearrangement joins TRBV28 to TRBJ2-2; D may be TRBD1 (6 bases). Per germline, CDR1 MDHEN and CDR2 SYDVKM. V was clipped by 0 bases and J by 7 bases, with 15 bases between them. The CDR3 spans 16 residues. This CDR3 is CASSLWGAVTSGELFF. In DNA, the CDR3 is TGTGCCAGCAGTTTATGGGGGGCAGTTACCAGCGGGGAGCTGTTTTTT.

J is TRBJ2-3 and V is TRBV19; D unresolved. Germline values: CDR1 LNHDA, CDR2 SQIVND (reference sequence). This CDR3 has 15 residues. The V end was cut by 1 base, the J end by 0 bases, with 8 bases between. The CDR3 protein is CASSIVTPSTDTQYF. The CDR3 DNA follows: TGTGCCAGTAGTATAGTAACTCCGAGCACAGATACGCAGTATTTT.

This clonotype has only a few counts. The rearrangement joins TRBV6-2 or TRBV6-3 to TRBJ1-1, with a weak D call TRBD1 (6 bases). CDR1 MNHEY and CDR2 SVGEGT come from the germline V gene. There are 15 residues in the CDR3. V was cut by 8 bases and J by 0 bases, with 16 bases left in between. CDR3 sequence (DNA): TGTGCCAGCGCCTCGGGGGGGCACATGAACACTGAAGCTTTCTTT. Encoded protein: CASASGGHMNTEAFF.

This clonotype was detected ten times or more. The chain is built from TRBV29-1 and TRBJ1-2; D remains ambiguous. Trimming removed 1 base at V and 6 bases at J, with 9 bases between. Per the germline V gene, CDR1 is SQVTM and CDR2 is ANQGSEA. The CDR3 is made up of 12 amino acids. The CDR3 sequence is CSVEAQADGYTF. The CDR3 nucleotides read TGCAGCGTTGAAGCCCAGGCGGATGGCTACACCTTC. Full variable domain (outside the CDR3, taken from reference TRBV29-1 and TRBJ1-2): SAVISQKPSRDICQRGTSLTIQCQVDSQVTMMFWYRQQPGQSLTLIATANQGSEATYESGFVIDKFPISRPNLTFSTLTVSNMSPEDSSIYLCSVEAQADGYTFGSGTRLTVV.

The chain has TRBV29-1 and TRBJ1-4; a weak D match, TRBD1 (6 bases). Trimming pared 6 bases from V and 3 bases from J, leaving 14 bases between. Per germline, CDR1 SQVTM and CDR2 ANQGSEA. This CDR3 is 14 amino acids long. CDR3 DNA sequence: TGCAGCGTGGACAGTGGACGAGCTAATGAAAAACTGTTTTTT. It encodes CSVDSGRANEKLFF. Variable domain in full (rest from reference TRBV29-1 and TRBJ1-4): SAVISQKPSRDICQRGTSLTIQCQVDSQVTMMFWYRQQPGQSLTLIATANQGSEATYESGFVIDKFPISRPNLTFSTLTVSNMSPEDSSIYLCSVDSGRANEKLFFGSGTQLSVL.

V gene TRBV7-9 combines with J gene TRBJ2-1; 8 nucleotides align to TRBD1. The CDR3 extends over 15 amino acids. Germline V gene lookup returns CDR1 SEHNR and CDR2 FQNEAQ (reference sequence). The J segment lost 8 bases and the V segment lost 1 base, leaving 7 bases of the junction unmatched. In DNA, the CDR3 is TGTGCCAGCAGCTTAGGGCACAGGGGGTCGCATGAGCAGTTCTTC. As protein: CASSLGHRGSHEQFF. Complete variable domain (other parts from reference TRBV7-9 and TRBJ2-1): DTGVSQNPRHKITKRGQNVTFRCDPISEHNRLYWYRQTLGQGPEFLTYFQNEAQLEKSRLLSDRFSAERPKGSFSTLEIQRTEQGDSAMYLCASSLGHRGSHEQFFGPGTRLTVL.

In its sample, this clonotype was seen a few times. V and J are TRBV7-2 and TRBJ2-1; 11 bases match TRBD2. The germline V gene has CDR1 SGHTA and CDR2 FQGNSA. V was pared by 5 bases and J by 7 bases, with 13 bases of the junction left unmatched. CDR3 length: 17 amino acids. CDR3 loop: CASSPRRVSSGGNEQFF. The CDR3 DNA reads TGTGCCAGCAGCCCCCGAAGGGTGTCTAGCGGGGGGAATGAGCAGTTCTTC.

In regard to this clonotype: At one of its ends the junction is not consistent with the germline gene, which may arise from a read error. This sequence joins TRBV24-1 and TRBJ2-2; 8 positions match TRBD2. From germline, CDR1 is KGHDR and CDR2 SFDVKD. There are 17 residues in the CDR3. This CDR3 is CTTSALRAGANTGELFF. Here the CDR3 DNA reads TGTACCACCAGTGCCCTACGAGCGGGGGCGAACACCGGGGAGCTGTTTTTT.

Ten or more counts support this clonotype. The V and J genes are TRBV6-5 and TRBJ2-4; D unresolved. The germline V and J ends were trimmed by 3 bases and 0 bases, with 12 bases remaining between them. Germline V gives CDR1 MNHEY, CDR2 SVGAGI. This CDR3 has 16 amino acids. The CDR3 DNA sequence: TGTGCCAGCAGTTATGGGCAGAATGTAGCCAAAAACATTCAGTACTTC. It specifies CASSYGQNVAKNIQYF.

This sequence joins TRBV3-1 and TRBJ2-3; D call uncertain. This CDR3 region has 14 residues. Trimming pared 1 base from V and 4 bases from J, leaving 9 bases between. The germline CDR1 and CDR2 sequences are LGHDT and YNNKEL (reference sequence). Here the CDR3 reads CASSQVMGSDTQYF. The CDR3 coding sequence is TGTGCCAGCAGCCAAGTAATGGGGTCAGATACGCAGTATTTT.